The rows below give T cell receptor beta chains drawn from one sample of a study of blood T cells in healthy people across ages. TCRdb analysed the 5' RACE reads with MiXCR anew, one entry per CDR3 protein. The sample lists approximately 760,000 distinct CDR3 sequences; 25% were seen once. The same sample was also studied in work on T cells of mothers and their children.

The material sequenced was blood. All receptors derive from a boy aged 5-17 years in good health. Both conserved end residues are part of each CDR3. The D gene is left open where the match is weak. Some rows have no size entry. The others give once, few or many, or a class for an expanded clone.

d_gene: TRBD2
v_gene: TRBV5-1
j_gene: TRBJ2-1
abundance: NA
CDR3nt: TGCGCCAGCAGCTGGACTAGCGGGGGGGAGCAGTTCTTC
CDR3aa: CASSWTSGGEQFF

d_gene: NA
v_gene: TRBV12-3/TRBV12-4
j_gene: TRBJ2-3
abundance: NA
CDR3nt: TGTGCCAGCAGCTTCTCGACTTCCTTTCATCAGTATTTT
CDR3aa: CASSFSTSFHQYF

d_gene: TRBD2
v_gene: TRBV7-9
j_gene: TRBJ2-1
abundance: few
CDR3nt: TGTGCCAGCAGCACCTCCAGCGGGGAGAGCTCCTACAATGAGCAGTTCTTC
CDR3aa: CASSTSSGESSYNEQFF

d_gene: TRBD2
v_gene: TRBV20-1
j_gene: TRBJ2-1
abundance: NA
CDR3nt: TGCAGTGCTAGAGGACTAGCGGGGGGGTCTCACAATGAGCAGTTCTTC
CDR3aa: CSARGLAGGSHNEQFF

d_gene: TRBD1
v_gene: TRBV6-2/TRBV6-3
j_gene: TRBJ1-5
abundance: few
CDR3nt: TGTGCCAGCAGTTACCTCCTAGGACAGGGGGAGGAAAGCAATCAGCCCCAGCATTTT
CDR3aa: CASSYLLGQGEESNQPQHF

d_gene: TRBD1
v_gene: TRBV29-1
j_gene: TRBJ1-1
abundance: NA
CDR3nt: TGCAGCGTGGACAGGGGTTCGAGCACTGAAGCTTTCTTT
CDR3aa: CSVDRGSSTEAFF

d_gene: TRBD1
v_gene: TRBV29-1
j_gene: TRBJ1-2
abundance: few
CDR3nt: TGCAGCGACCCGGGACAGCCTGCCAACTATGGCTACACCTTC
CDR3aa: CSDPGQPANYGYTF

d_gene: NA
v_gene: TRBV24-1
j_gene: TRBJ2-5
abundance: NA
CDR3nt: TGTGCCACCAGTGATGAGTCCTGGGAAGAGACCCAGTACTTC
CDR3aa: CATSDESWEETQYF

d_gene: NA
v_gene: TRBV7-2
j_gene: TRBJ2-3
abundance: NA
CDR3nt: TGTGCCAGCAGCTTAATCGGGCCGGGCCCAGATACGCAGTATTTT
CDR3aa: CASSLIGPGPDTQYF

d_gene: NA
v_gene: TRBV7-2
j_gene: TRBJ2-7
abundance: NA
CDR3nt: TGTGCCAGCAGCTCGGGACTTCAATACGAGCAGTACTTC
CDR3aa: CASSSGLQYEQYF

d_gene: TRBD2
v_gene: TRBV5-6
j_gene: TRBJ2-5
abundance: few
CDR3nt: TGTGCCAGCAGCCCTGGACTAGTCGAAGAGACCCAGTACTTC
CDR3aa: CASSPGLVEETQYF

d_gene: NA
v_gene: TRBV5-1
j_gene: TRBJ2-2
abundance: NA
CDR3nt: TGCGCCAGCGGACAGCGAGGGAACACCGGGGAGCTGTTTTTT
CDR3aa: CASGQRGNTGELFF

d_gene: NA
v_gene: TRBV29-1
j_gene: TRBJ1-2
abundance: NA
CDR3nt: TGCAGCATTGAATTGGAAGATTATGGCTACACCTTC
CDR3aa: CSIELEDYGYTF

d_gene: NA
v_gene: TRBV14
j_gene: TRBJ2-7
abundance: few
CDR3nt: TGTGCCAGCAGCCAAGTCGGGGAACCACTATACGAGCAGTACTTC
CDR3aa: CASSQVGEPLYEQYF

d_gene: NA
v_gene: TRBV7-9
j_gene: TRBJ2-1
abundance: few
CDR3nt: TGTGCCAGCAGCTTAGCGCAAGGGGGGGGGACTGAGCAGTTCTTC
CDR3aa: CASSLAQGGGTEQFF

d_gene: TRBD2
v_gene: TRBV25-1
j_gene: TRBJ2-6
abundance: few
CDR3nt: TGTGCCAGCAGTGGTGGACTACTAGCGGGAGTCTCTGGGGCCAACGTCCTGACTTTC
CDR3aa: CASSGGLLAGVSGANVLTF

d_gene: TRBD1
v_gene: TRBV18
j_gene: TRBJ2-2
abundance: NA
CDR3nt: TGTGCCAGCTCAGACGTCCAGGGGGATGTCACCGGGGAGCTGTTTTTT
CDR3aa: CASSDVQGDVTGELFF

d_gene: TRBD2
v_gene: TRBV29-1
j_gene: TRBJ2-1
abundance: few
CDR3nt: TGCAGCGTTGTGGGACTAGCGGGGAACAATGAGCAGTTCTTC
CDR3aa: CSVVGLAGNNEQFF

d_gene: NA
v_gene: TRBV5-6
j_gene: TRBJ2-5
abundance: few
CDR3nt: TGTGCCAGCAGCTTGGCCGCGGGATCGGGCGAGACCCAGTACTTC
CDR3aa: CASSLAAGSGETQYF

d_gene: NA
v_gene: TRBV29-1
j_gene: TRBJ2-1
abundance: few
CDR3nt: TGCAGCGTTGTTGGTCAGGGAAGCGGCAATGAGCAGTTCTTC
CDR3aa: CSVVGQGSGNEQFF

d_gene: TRBD2
v_gene: TRBV20-1
j_gene: TRBJ2-3
abundance: NA
CDR3nt: TGCAGTGCCCCGGGACTAACGCAGTATTTT
CDR3aa: CSAPGLTQYF

d_gene: NA
v_gene: TRBV3-1
j_gene: TRBJ2-3
abundance: many
CDR3nt: TGTGCCAGCAGCCAGAGGGGCGCAGATACGCAGTATTTT
CDR3aa: CASSQRGADTQYF

d_gene: TRBD1
v_gene: TRBV6-2/TRBV6-3
j_gene: TRBJ2-3
abundance: few
CDR3nt: TGTGCCAGCAGTTTCCGGGACAGGGCCGAAGACGAGCAGTATTTT
CDR3aa: CASSFRDRAEDEQYF

d_gene: NA
v_gene: TRBV20-1
j_gene: TRBJ2-7
abundance: few
CDR3nt: TGCAGTGCTAGAGATCGGGACTTC
CDR3aa: CSARDRDF

d_gene: NA
v_gene: TRBV20-1
j_gene: TRBJ2-3
abundance: few
CDR3nt: TGCAGTGCTAGAGCGGACGGTCAGGATACGCAGTATTTT
CDR3aa: CSARADGQDTQYF

d_gene: NA
v_gene: TRBV14
j_gene: TRBJ2-2
abundance: few
CDR3nt: TGTGCCAGCAGCCAAGAGTACAACACCGGGGAGCTGTTTTTT
CDR3aa: CASSQEYNTGELFF

d_gene: NA
v_gene: TRBV11-2
j_gene: TRBJ2-7
abundance: NA
CDR3nt: TGTGCCAGCAGCTTAGGACACCTAGGGCCCGAGCAGTACTTC
CDR3aa: CASSLGHLGPEQYF

d_gene: TRBD1
v_gene: TRBV7-2
j_gene: TRBJ1-5
abundance: NA
CDR3nt: TGTGCCAGCAGCTTAGATCCGGACAGGGGAGGTCAGCCCCAGCATTTT
CDR3aa: CASSLDPDRGGQPQHF

d_gene: NA
v_gene: TRBV29-1
j_gene: TRBJ2-5
abundance: NA
CDR3nt: TGCAGCGTCTCAGGTGTTTCGGAGACCCAGTACTTC
CDR3aa: CSVSGVSETQYF

d_gene: NA
v_gene: TRBV11-2
j_gene: TRBJ1-6
abundance: few
CDR3nt: TGTGCCAGCAGCTTAGGCCCAGGACCCCTCCACTTT
CDR3aa: CASSLGPGPLHF

d_gene: NA
v_gene: TRBV29-1
j_gene: TRBJ1-2
abundance: NA
CDR3nt: TGCAGCGGTGGACAGACCGGCTATGGCTACACCTTC
CDR3aa: CSGGQTGYGYTF

d_gene: TRBD2
v_gene: TRBV25-1
j_gene: TRBJ2-7
abundance: many
CDR3nt: TGCGCCAGCAGTGAGTATGGCGGGAGCTACGAGCAGTACTTC
CDR3aa: CASSEYGGSYEQYF

d_gene: TRBD1
v_gene: TRBV14
j_gene: TRBJ2-7
abundance: NA
CDR3nt: TGTGCCAGCAGCGGGACAGTCTCCTACGAGCAGTACTTC
CDR3aa: CASSGTVSYEQYF

d_gene: NA
v_gene: TRBV4-3
j_gene: TRBJ2-3
abundance: NA
CDR3nt: TGCGCCAGCAGCCAAGATTACGCGGCGATCACAGATACGCAGTATTTT
CDR3aa: CASSQDYAAITDTQYF

d_gene: TRBD1
v_gene: TRBV4-1
j_gene: TRBJ2-7
abundance: few
CDR3nt: TGCGCCAGCAGCCAAGGTGGGACAGGGGAGTACGAGCAGTACTTC
CDR3aa: CASSQGGTGEYEQYF

d_gene: TRBD1
v_gene: TRBV6-6
j_gene: TRBJ1-1
abundance: few
CDR3nt: TGTGCCAGCAGGCCTCTCAGGGGGCTAGGGGATTTCTTT
CDR3aa: CASRPLRGLGDFF

d_gene: NA
v_gene: TRBV10-3
j_gene: TRBJ2-5
abundance: NA
CDR3nt: TGTGCCATCAGTGAGTTCCAAGAGACCCAGTACTTC
CDR3aa: CAISEFQETQYF

d_gene: NA
v_gene: TRBV20-1
j_gene: TRBJ2-5
abundance: many
CDR3nt: TGCAGTGCTAGATGGACAGCACAAGAGACCCAGTACTTC
CDR3aa: CSARWTAQETQYF

d_gene: TRBD2
v_gene: TRBV18
j_gene: TRBJ2-1
abundance: NA
CDR3nt: TGTGCCAGCTCACCACCGTCTAGCGGGACCTACAATGAGCAGTTCTTC
CDR3aa: CASSPPSSGTYNEQFF

d_gene: NA
v_gene: TRBV6-6
j_gene: TRBJ2-5
abundance: NA
CDR3nt: TGTGCCAGCAGTTATGGGCAGGGACAAGAGACCCAGTACTTC
CDR3aa: CASSYGQGQETQYF

d_gene: NA
v_gene: TRBV24-1
j_gene: TRBJ2-3
abundance: NA
CDR3nt: TGTGCCTCCCGAGGTAGCGGTAACACAGATACGCAGTATTTT
CDR3aa: CASRGSGNTDTQYF

d_gene: NA
v_gene: TRBV29-1
j_gene: TRBJ1-3
abundance: few
CDR3nt: TGCAGCGCTGGGGGTGACTATTGGGGCGCAAACACCATATATTTT
CDR3aa: CSAGGDYWGANTIYF

d_gene: TRBD2
v_gene: TRBV20-1
j_gene: TRBJ2-7
abundance: few
CDR3nt: TGCAGTGCTAGAGATAGGACGGCGGGAGTCGACGAGCAGTACTTC
CDR3aa: CSARDRTAGVDEQYF

d_gene: TRBD1
v_gene: TRBV7-2
j_gene: TRBJ2-5
abundance: many
CDR3nt: TGTGCCAGCAGCGTCTCCCAGGGGGCTCAAGAGACCCAGTACTTC
CDR3aa: CASSVSQGAQETQYF

d_gene: NA
v_gene: TRBV12-5
j_gene: TRBJ2-1
abundance: few
CDR3nt: TGTGCTAGTGGTTTGGCCTCATGGCCCCCGGGGAATGAGCAGTTCTTC
CDR3aa: CASGLASWPPGNEQFF

d_gene: TRBD2
v_gene: TRBV5-1
j_gene: TRBJ2-5
abundance: NA
CDR3nt: TGCGCCAGCAGCTTCCAGACTAGCGGCCAAGAGACCCAGTACTTC
CDR3aa: CASSFQTSGQETQYF

d_gene: TRBD2
v_gene: TRBV27
j_gene: TRBJ2-1
abundance: few
CDR3nt: TGTGCCAGCCAACTAGCGACCTCCTACAATGAGCAGTTCTTC
CDR3aa: CASQLATSYNEQFF

d_gene: NA
v_gene: TRBV7-6
j_gene: TRBJ2-7
abundance: NA
CDR3nt: TGTGCCAGCAGCTTAGTAGCCCTCTCGTCGAGCGAGCAGTACTTC
CDR3aa: CASSLVALSSSEQYF

d_gene: NA
v_gene: TRBV7-2
j_gene: TRBJ2-3
abundance: NA
CDR3nt: TGTGCCAGCAGCTCACTCCTCGATACGCAGTATTTT
CDR3aa: CASSSLLDTQYF

d_gene: NA
v_gene: TRBV12-3/TRBV12-4
j_gene: TRBJ2-5
abundance: few
CDR3nt: TGTGCCAGCAGACTGGGCCCCCAGGGCGAGACCCAGTACTTC
CDR3aa: CASRLGPQGETQYF

d_gene: NA
v_gene: TRBV12-3/TRBV12-4
j_gene: TRBJ2-6
abundance: few
CDR3nt: TGTGCCAGCAGTGATCGAAACTCTGGGGCCGACGTCCTGACTTTC
CDR3aa: CASSDRNSGADVLTF

d_gene: NA
v_gene: TRBV10-3
j_gene: TRBJ1-2
abundance: NA
CDR3nt: TGTGCCATGAGTACAGTCCTCTATGGCTACACCTTC
CDR3aa: CAMSTVLYGYTF

d_gene: NA
v_gene: TRBV6-1
j_gene: TRBJ2-5
abundance: NA
CDR3nt: TGTGCCAGCATCGCTGGGGGCAATTTTGTGGAGACCCAGTACTTC
CDR3aa: CASIAGGNFVETQYF

d_gene: TRBD2
v_gene: TRBV20-1
j_gene: TRBJ2-1
abundance: few
CDR3nt: TGCAGTGCTAGTCCGACTAGCGGGAGCTCCTACAATGAGCAGTTCTTC
CDR3aa: CSASPTSGSSYNEQFF

d_gene: TRBD1
v_gene: TRBV18
j_gene: TRBJ1-1
abundance: NA
CDR3nt: TGTGCCAGCTCACCCGACAGGGGACCCAACACTGAAGCTTTCTTT
CDR3aa: CASSPDRGPNTEAFF

d_gene: NA
v_gene: TRBV5-1
j_gene: TRBJ2-3
abundance: once
CDR3nt: TGCGCCAGCAGCCCAGCCCGCGCACCCACAGATACGCAGTATTTT
CDR3aa: CASSPARAPTDTQYF

d_gene: NA
v_gene: TRBV12-3/TRBV12-4
j_gene: TRBJ1-2
abundance: NA
CDR3nt: TGTGCCAGCAGAAATCCTGCCCAGGTGGGGTATGGCTACACCTTC
CDR3aa: CASRNPAQVGYGYTF